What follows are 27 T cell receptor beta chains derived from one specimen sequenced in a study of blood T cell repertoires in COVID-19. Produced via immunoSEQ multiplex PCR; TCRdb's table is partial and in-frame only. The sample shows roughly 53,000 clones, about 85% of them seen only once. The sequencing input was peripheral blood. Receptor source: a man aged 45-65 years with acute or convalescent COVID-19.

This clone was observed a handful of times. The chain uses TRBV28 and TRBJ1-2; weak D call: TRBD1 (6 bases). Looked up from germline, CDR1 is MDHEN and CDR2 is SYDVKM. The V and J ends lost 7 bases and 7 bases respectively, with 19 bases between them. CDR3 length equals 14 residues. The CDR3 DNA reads TGTGCCAGCAAACAAACAGGGTATTCCTCTGGCTACACCTTC. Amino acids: CASKQTGYSSGYTF.

This CDR3 is CASSVTGIYEQYF. CDR3 DNA sequence: TGTGCCAGCAGCGTAACAGGGATTTACGAGCAGTACTTC. The chain joins TRBV9 to TRBJ2-7; maybe TRBD1 (6 bases). CDR1 is SGDLS, CDR2 YYNGEE, per germline. V gave up 1 base and J gave up 4 bases, with 9 bases separating them. The CDR3 loop spans 13 amino acids.

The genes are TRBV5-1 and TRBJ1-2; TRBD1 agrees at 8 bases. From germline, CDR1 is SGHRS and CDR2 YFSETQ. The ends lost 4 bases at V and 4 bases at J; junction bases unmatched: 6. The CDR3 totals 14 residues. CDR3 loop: CASSVNRGVYGYTF. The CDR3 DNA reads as TGCGCCAGCAGCGTAAACAGGGGGGTCTATGGCTACACCTTC.

In nucleotides, the CDR3 is TGTGCCAGCAGCCAAGATTACCTCTTGCCAGGGAACTATGGCTACACCTTC. It specifies CASSQDYLLPGNYGYTF. The rearrangement joins TRBV3-1 (or the pseudogene TRBV3-2) to TRBJ1-2; tentative D call: TRBD1 (5 bases). Trimming cost V 0 bases and J 2 bases, with 16 bases left between them. The CDR3 length is 17 residues. CDR1 is LGHDT, CDR2 YNNKEL, per germline (reference sequence).

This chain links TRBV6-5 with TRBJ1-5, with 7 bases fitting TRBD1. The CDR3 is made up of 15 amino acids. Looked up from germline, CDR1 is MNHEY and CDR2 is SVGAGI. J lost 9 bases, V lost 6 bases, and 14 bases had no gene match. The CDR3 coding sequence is TGTGCCAGCAGCGCAGAGGGACAGACAATCCGGCCCCAGCATTTT. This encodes CASSAEGQTIRPQHF.

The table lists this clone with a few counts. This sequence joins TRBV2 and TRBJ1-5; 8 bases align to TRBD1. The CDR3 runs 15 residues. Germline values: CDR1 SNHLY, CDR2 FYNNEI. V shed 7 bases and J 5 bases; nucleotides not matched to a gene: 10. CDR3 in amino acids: CASKGTGGWDQPQHF. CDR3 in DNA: TGTGCCAGCAAAGGCACAGGGGGATGGGATCAGCCCCAGCATTTT.

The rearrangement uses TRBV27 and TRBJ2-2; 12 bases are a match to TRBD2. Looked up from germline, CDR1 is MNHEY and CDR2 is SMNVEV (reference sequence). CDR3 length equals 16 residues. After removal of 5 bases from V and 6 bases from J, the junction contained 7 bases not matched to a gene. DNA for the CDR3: TGTGCCAGCAGTCCAGGACTAGCGGGGTTAGCCGGGGAGCTGTTTTTT. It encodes CASSPGLAGLAGELFF.

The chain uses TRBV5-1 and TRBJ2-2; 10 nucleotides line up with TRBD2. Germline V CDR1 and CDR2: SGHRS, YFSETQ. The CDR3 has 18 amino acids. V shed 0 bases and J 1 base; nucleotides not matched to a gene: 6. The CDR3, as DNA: TGCGCCAGCAGCTTGGTATGGACTAGCGGTTTGAACACCGGGGAGCTGTTTTTT. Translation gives CASSLVWTSGLNTGELFF. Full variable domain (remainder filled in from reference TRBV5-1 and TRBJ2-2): KAGVTQTPRYLIKTRGQQVTLSCSPISGHRSVSWYQQTPGQGLQFLFEYFSETQRNKGNFPGRFSGRQFSNSRSEMNVSTLELGDSALYLCASSLVWTSGLNTGELFFGEGSRLTVL.

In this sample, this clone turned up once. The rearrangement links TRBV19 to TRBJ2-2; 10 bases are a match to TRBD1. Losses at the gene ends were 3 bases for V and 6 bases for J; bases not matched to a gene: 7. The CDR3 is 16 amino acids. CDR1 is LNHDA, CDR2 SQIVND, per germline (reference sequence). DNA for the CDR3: TGTGCCAGTAGTATTGACAGGGGGCAATTGGCCGGGGAGCTGTTTTTT. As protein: CASSIDRGQLAGELFF.

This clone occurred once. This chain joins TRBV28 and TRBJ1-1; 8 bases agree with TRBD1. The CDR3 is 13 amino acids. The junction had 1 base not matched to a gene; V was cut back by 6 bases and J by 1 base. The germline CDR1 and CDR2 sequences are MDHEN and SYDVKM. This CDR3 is CASRGTGNTEAFF. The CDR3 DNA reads TGTGCCAGCAGGGGGACAGGGAACACTGAAGCTTTCTTT.

DNA for the CDR3: TGCGCCAGCAGCTGGGCGGGAGTGAGCACAGATACGCAGTATTTT. Translation: CASSWAGVSTDTQYF. V is TRBV5-1 and J is TRBJ2-3; 7 bases map to TRBD2. Trimming at V came to 3 bases and at J to 0 bases, leaving 4 bases not matched to a gene. The CDR3 runs 15 residues. Per germline, CDR1 SGHRS and CDR2 YFSETQ.

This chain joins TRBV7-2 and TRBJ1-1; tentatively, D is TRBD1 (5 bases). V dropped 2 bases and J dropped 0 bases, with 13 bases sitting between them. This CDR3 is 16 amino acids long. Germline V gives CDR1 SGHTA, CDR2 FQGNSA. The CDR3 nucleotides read TGTGCCAGCAGCTTATCGACAGTCTATATGAACACTGAAGCTTTCTTT. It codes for CASSLSTVYMNTEAFF.

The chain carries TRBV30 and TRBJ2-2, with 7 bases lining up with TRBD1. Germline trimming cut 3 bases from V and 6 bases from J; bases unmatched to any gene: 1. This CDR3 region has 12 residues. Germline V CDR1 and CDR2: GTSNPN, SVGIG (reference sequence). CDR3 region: CAWRGGSGELFF. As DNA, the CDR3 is TGTGCCTGGAGAGGGGGCTCCGGGGAGCTGTTTTTT.

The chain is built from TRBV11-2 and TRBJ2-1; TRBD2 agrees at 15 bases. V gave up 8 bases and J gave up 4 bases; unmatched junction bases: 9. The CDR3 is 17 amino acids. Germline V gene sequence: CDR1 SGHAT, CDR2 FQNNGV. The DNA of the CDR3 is TGTGCCAGCCATGGACTAGCGGGAGGGCCGAAGTACAATGAGCAGTTCTTC. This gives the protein CASHGLAGGPKYNEQFF.

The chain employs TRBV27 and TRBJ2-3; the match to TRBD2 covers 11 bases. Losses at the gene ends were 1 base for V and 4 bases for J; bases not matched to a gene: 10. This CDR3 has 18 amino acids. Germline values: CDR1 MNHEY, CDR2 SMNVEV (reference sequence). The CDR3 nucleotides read TGTGCCAGCAGTTTATGGCTAGCGGGGGGCGGGGCCCCAGATACGCAGTATTTT. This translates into CASSLWLAGGGAPDTQYF.

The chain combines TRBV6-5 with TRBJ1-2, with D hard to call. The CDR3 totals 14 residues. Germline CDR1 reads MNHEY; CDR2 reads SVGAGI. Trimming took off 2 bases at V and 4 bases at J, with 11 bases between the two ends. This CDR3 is CASSYRVDGYGYTF. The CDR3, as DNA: TGTGCCAGCAGTTACCGGGTCGATGGCTATGGCTACACCTTC.

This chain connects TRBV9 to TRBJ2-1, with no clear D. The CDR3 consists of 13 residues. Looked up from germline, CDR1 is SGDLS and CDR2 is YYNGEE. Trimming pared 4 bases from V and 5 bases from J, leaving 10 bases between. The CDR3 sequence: CASSLQTNNEQFF. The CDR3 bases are TGTGCCAGCAGCCTCCAGACAAACAATGAGCAGTTCTTC.

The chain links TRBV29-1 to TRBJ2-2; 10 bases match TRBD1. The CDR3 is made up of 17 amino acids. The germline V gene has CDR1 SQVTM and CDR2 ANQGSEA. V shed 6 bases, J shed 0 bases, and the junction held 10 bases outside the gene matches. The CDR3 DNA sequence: TGCAGCGTCGGGAGGACAGGGGGAGCAGCGAACACCGGGGAGCTGTTTTTT. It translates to CSVGRTGGAANTGELFF.

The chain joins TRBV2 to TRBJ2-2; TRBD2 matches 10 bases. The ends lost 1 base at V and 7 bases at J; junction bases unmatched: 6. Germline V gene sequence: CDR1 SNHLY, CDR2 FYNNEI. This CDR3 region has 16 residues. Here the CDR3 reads CASSEESGRAVGELFF. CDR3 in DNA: TGTGCCAGCAGTGAAGAAAGCGGGAGGGCCGTCGGGGAGCTGTTTTTT.

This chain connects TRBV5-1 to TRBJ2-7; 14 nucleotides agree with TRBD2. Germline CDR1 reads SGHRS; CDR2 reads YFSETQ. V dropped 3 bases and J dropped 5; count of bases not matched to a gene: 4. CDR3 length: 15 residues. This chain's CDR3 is CASSSTSGGAHEQYF. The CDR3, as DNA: TGCGCCAGCAGCTCGACTAGCGGGGGGGCTCACGAGCAGTACTTC.

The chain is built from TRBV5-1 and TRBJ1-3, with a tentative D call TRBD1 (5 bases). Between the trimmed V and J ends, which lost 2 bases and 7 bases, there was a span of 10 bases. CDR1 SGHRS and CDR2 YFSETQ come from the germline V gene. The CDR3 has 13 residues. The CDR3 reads CASSFAGDNTIYF. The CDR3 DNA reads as TGCGCCAGCAGCTTTGCGGGGGATAACACCATATATTTT.

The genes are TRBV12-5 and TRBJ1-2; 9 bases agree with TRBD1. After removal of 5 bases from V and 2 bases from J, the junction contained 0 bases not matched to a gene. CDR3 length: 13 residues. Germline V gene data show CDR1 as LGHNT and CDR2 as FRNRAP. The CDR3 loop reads CASGTGGNYGYTF. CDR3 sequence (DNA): TGTGCTAGTGGTACAGGGGGCAACTATGGCTACACCTTC.

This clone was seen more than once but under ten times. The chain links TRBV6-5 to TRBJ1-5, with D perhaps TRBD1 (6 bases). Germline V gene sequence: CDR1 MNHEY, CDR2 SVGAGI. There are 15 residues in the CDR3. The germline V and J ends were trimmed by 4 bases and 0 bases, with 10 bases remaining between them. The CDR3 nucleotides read TGTGCCAGCAGTTCTACAGGGTATAGCAATCAGCCCCAGCATTTT. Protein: CASSSTGYSNQPQHF.

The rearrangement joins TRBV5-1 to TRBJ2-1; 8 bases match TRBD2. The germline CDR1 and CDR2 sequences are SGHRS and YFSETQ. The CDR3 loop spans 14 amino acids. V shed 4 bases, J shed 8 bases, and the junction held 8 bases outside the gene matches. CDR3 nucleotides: TGCGCCAGCAGCCAAGGACTAGCAGGGTATGAGCAGTTCTTC. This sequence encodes CASSQGLAGYEQFF.

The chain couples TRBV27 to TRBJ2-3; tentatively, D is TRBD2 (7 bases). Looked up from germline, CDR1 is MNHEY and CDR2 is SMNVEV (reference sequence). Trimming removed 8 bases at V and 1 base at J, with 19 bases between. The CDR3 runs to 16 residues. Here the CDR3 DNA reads TGTGCCAGCGGCCTAGGGGGGGCAGGGGGCACAGATACGCAGTATTTT. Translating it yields CASGLGGAGGTDTQYF.

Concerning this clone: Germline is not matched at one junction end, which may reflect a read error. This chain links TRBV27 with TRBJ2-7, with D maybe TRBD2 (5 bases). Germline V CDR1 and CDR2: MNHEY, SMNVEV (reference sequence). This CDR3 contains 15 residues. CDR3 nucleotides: TGTGCCAGTAGTTGGGCTAGCAGTCCCTCCTACGAGCAGTACTTC. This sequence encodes CASSWASSPSYEQYF.

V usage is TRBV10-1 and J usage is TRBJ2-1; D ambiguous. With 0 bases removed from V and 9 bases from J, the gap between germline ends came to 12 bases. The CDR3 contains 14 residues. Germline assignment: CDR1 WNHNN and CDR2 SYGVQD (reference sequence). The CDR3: CASSESLVSGEQFF. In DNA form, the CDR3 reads TGCGCCAGCAGTGAGTCATTGGTCTCGGGTGAGCAGTTCTTC.